A selection of T cell receptor beta chains follows, all from one sample in a study of cytomegalovirus exposure and HLA in healthy donors. Assay: immunoSEQ multiplex PCR; the TCRdb copy retains only in-frame clones and omits some. The data show some 100,000 clones, 73% seen once. Material: PBMCs. The receptors were sampled from a middle-aged man in good health and CMV-seronegative. CDR3s include the opening cysteine and the closing phenylalanine or tryptophan. Not every row has a clone size; where given, it reads once, few, many or a size class.

CDR3 protein	V gene	J gene	clone size
CASSLLTGVGEAFF	TRBV7-9	TRBJ1-1	-
CASSLVANQETQYF	TRBV7-6	TRBJ2-5	-
CASIVDGGGYTEAFF	TRBV28	TRBJ1-1	few
CASSSGVNTEAFF	TRBV11-1	TRBJ1-1	-
CASSYNGGGITDTQYF	TRBV6-5	TRBJ2-3	few
CASSYSHRRGAYEQYF	TRBV6-5	TRBJ2-7	-
CASTRSSGNTIYF	TRBV25-1	TRBJ1-3	-
CASSPDRVRNTGELFF	TRBV7-2	TRBJ2-2	-
CASSGQGTEAFF	TRBV4-1	TRBJ1-1	few
CASMAGGYSNQPQHF	TRBV19	TRBJ1-5	-
CASSLLSSGGPNTGELFF	TRBV5-1	TRBJ2-2	-
CASRRAGGCPLHF	TRBV7-9	TRBJ1-6	-
CSVESSGNEQFF	TRBV29-1	TRBJ2-1	-
CASSLGGSGISQETQYF	TRBV5-1	TRBJ2-5	-
CASSEQGGTEAFF	TRBV10-2	TRBJ1-1	-
CASSRWRGDDNEQFF	TRBV4-1	TRBJ2-1	-
CASSSDRDIADTQYF	TRBV7-9	TRBJ2-3	few
CASSPVPSGENMNTEAFF	TRBV18	TRBJ1-1	-
CASSEGQIETQYF	TRBV2	TRBJ2-5	-
CASSLQTGSGANVLTF	TRBV5-4	TRBJ2-6	few
CASSDSSNSPLHF	TRBV6-5	TRBJ1-6	-
CSVESARKYGYTF	TRBV29-1	TRBJ1-2	-
CASTPARTINQPQHF	TRBV19	TRBJ1-5	few
CASSPAGGVSTDTQYF	TRBV5-4	TRBJ2-3	-
CASGTGEGYEQYF	TRBV10-1	TRBJ2-7	-
CASSAPSRVNEQFF	TRBV19	TRBJ2-1	-
CASSLFSQGSNNEQFF	TRBV4-2	TRBJ2-1	once
CASSATSTDTQYF	TRBV5-8	TRBJ2-3	few
CATSRDLGAHLGEQFF	TRBV15	TRBJ2-1	-
CASSVTSGGSTDTQYF	TRBV9	TRBJ2-3	-
CASSHRTGYYEQYF	TRBV4-1	TRBJ2-7	-
CASSPQASEQYF	TRBV18	TRBJ2-7	-
CASSYGRTGDSPLHF	TRBV6-6	TRBJ1-6	-
CASSYLAGGLYEQYF	TRBV6-5	TRBJ2-7	few
CASSLGSKEKLFF	TRBV7-2	TRBJ1-4	-
CAISRGGGADTQYF	TRBV10-3	TRBJ2-3	-
CASSQVAGEFNEQFF	TRBV4-1	TRBJ2-1	-
CASKPDRVGSSPLHF	TRBV6-1	TRBJ1-6	-
CASSLSGPAGDTDTQYF	TRBV7-9	TRBJ2-3	-
CAARPRSTDTQYF	TRBV10-3	TRBJ2-3	once
CAISESWGGSPLHF	TRBV10-3	TRBJ1-6	-
CASSLGTIGVGSGTKNIQYF	TRBV5-1	TRBJ2-4	-
CASSLLAFSGEQYF	TRBV7-6	TRBJ2-7	-
CASSQLAGASYEQYF	TRBV7-6	TRBJ2-7	few
CASSYQNREYEQYF	TRBV6-6	-	-
CASAWETPPTDTQYF	TRBV6-6	TRBJ2-3	-
CASSPDGPRDTGELFF	TRBV14	TRBJ2-2	-
CASSYPPYEQYF	TRBV27	TRBJ2-7	-
CASSYSVLSGELFF	TRBV6-6	TRBJ2-2	-
CASSLSLYRGTKAFF	TRBV11-2	TRBJ1-1	-
CASSPMRLPEAFF	TRBV5-8	TRBJ1-1	once
CASSSGTGGYNEQFF	TRBV7-7	TRBJ2-1	once
CASSQDVSGVETQYF	TRBV4-1	TRBJ2-5	-
CASSLQGGHLQTTEAFF	TRBV19	TRBJ1-1	-
CASSQDLQGANSPLHF	TRBV4-3	TRBJ1-6	-